The text below deals with one TCR beta chain. This clonotype came up many times. What antigen it recognizes has not been identified. No much larger clone exists at a distance of one base, and base qualities are not known. The data were taken from a study of regulatory T cells in long-lasting Graves disease (dated by TCRdb to the early 2020s). In terms of the full investigation: In the newly diagnosed Graves' disease group, patients had been taking antithyroid drugs for less than 3 months. Peripheral blood TCR sequencing and RNA sequencing compared persistent Graves' disease patients with newly diagnosed Graves' disease patients. The study took place in China and was registered as a clinical trial. TCR sequencing covered approximately 13 persistent and approximately 20 newly diagnosed Graves' disease patients, 33 samples in total.

The paper's findings and limits, for the study overall: Preferential use of TRBV28, TRBJ1-2 and TRBJ2-5 was observed in persistent disease, whereas TRBV20-1 and TRBJ2-1 were favored in newly diagnosed disease. More public clonotypes were shared among persistent patients (roughly 2,900) than among newly diagnosed patients (more than 950). Only peripheral blood was studied, because thyroid tissue, the primary lesion, was inaccessible. The authors noted that the small sample size was a limitation that may lower accuracy. Persistent Graves' disease patients showed lower TCR Shannon entropy and fewer highly expanded clones than newly diagnosed patients, suggesting clonal expansion. Sequencing and analysis were limited to the TCR beta chain.

Counted from cysteine to phenylalanine, this CDR3 has 13 amino acids. Here the CDR3 DNA is all that survives: 39 bases in frame from base 1. V and J are truncated by 3 bases and 5 bases respectively, leaving an intervening sequence of 8 bases. Sequences MNHEY (CDR1) and SMNVEV (CDR2) are obtained from the germline V gene (reference sequence). The receptor library was made with multiplex PCR. TCRdb lists the instrument as Illumina HiSeq 4000. TCR beta libraries were built with iRepertoire HTBI primers and Arm-PCR amplification of CDR3 regions. Gel purification was performed on PCR products prior to sequencing. On the authors' methods: A total of 60 to 80 TRBV and approximately 13 TRBJ segments were identified across samples and were used for gene usage analysis of CDR3 amino acid clonotypes. COPE and FqMerger were used to merge filtered high-quality paired reads into contigs. Contigs were aligned with BLAST to IMGT TRBV, TRBD and TRBJ reference genes, and CDR3 was defined per IMGT. Any clonotype with a frequency above 0.1% was classified as a highly expanded clone. Repertoire diversity was measured by Shannon entropy, and V-J evenness by the Gini coefficient. Public clonotypes were defined as clonotypes shared by more than one individual. Using fastp at Q25 and MiXCR, TCRdb reprocessed the public reads and kept productive beta chains. A single entry per CDR3 protein holds the most common genes and DNA from its merged rows. None of the V and J calls come from the authors' own analysis; TCRdb made them. Counted in this sample were 400,000 to 450,000 distinct CDR3 sequences; 15% to 20% of them appeared once. The ten most abundant clones make up around 10% of the sample.

What the time point label conveys for this sample: newly diagnosed GD, antithyroid drugs for less than 3 months. For both TCR sequencing and RNA sequencing, RNA was extracted from PBMCs in TRIzol. Graves' disease was diagnosed according to American Thyroid Association guidelines. The patients came from an endocrinology department in Xi'an, China. Each patient gave approximately 10 milliliters of peripheral blood, collected in an EDTA anticoagulant tube. Ficoll Paque Plus density gradient separation was used to isolate PBMCs, and no additional T cell sorting was done. An Agilent 2100 Bioanalyzer and agarose gel were used to assess RNA quality, and a NanoDrop 2000 was used to measure RNA concentration. The data also belong to a second study, concerning T cells in Graves' hyperthyroidism and ophthalmopathy. Per the second study: Stable Graves' hyperthyroidism was defined as no progression to ophthalmopathy during 18 months of follow-up. The hyperthyroidism patients were between 18 and 65 years old and newly diagnosed, with a disease duration of less than 2 months. Patients with uncontrolled infections, other autoimmune diseases, pregnancy or lactation were excluded. Diagnoses were based on clinical symptoms, serum thyroxine and TRAb, thyroid ultrasound and orbital computed tomography. For the first round of RT-PCR on the TCR CDR3, the HTBI primer set was used together with the Qiagen OneStep RT-PCR kit. Blood samples also contained most of the expanded thyroid clonotypes (frequency above 0.001), which suggests that blood repertoires may reflect thyroid immune responses. A model built on a 13 V-J signature distinguished ophthalmopathy from stable hyperthyroidism, reaching around 90% sensitivity and 81.08% specificity in cross-validation and 80%/75% in testing. During validation, the model predicted progression to ophthalmopathy a median of approximately six months ahead of onset, with 70.59% sensitivity and under 85% specificity. A discovery cohort of fewer than 110 patients, roughly 40 with Graves' ophthalmopathy and 55 to 60 with stable Graves' hyperthyroidism, was used to find distinguishing TCR V-J signatures. Prospective prediction of ophthalmopathy was tested in an independent validation cohort of approximately 18 hyperthyroidism patients and 15 to 17 patients who later progressed to ophthalmopathy. The 100 discovery patients were randomly split 7:3 into training and test sets. Thyroid tissue and blood T-cell repertoires from over 5 Graves' hyperthyroidism patients were also compared in the study. After blood sampling, hyperthyroidism patients were treated with methimazole at a starting dose of 30 mg daily, and ophthalmopathy patients were treated with high-dose intravenous methylprednisolone. Libraries were constructed in a second round of multiplex PCR, after which size selection and purification were performed. Sequencing of the libraries was done on an Illumina HiSeq2000 using paired-end 100 bp reads. SOAPnuke was used to process the raw data, throwing out any read that contained adapters or uncalled bases, had a mean Phred below 15, or lacked an exact constant-primer or identifier match. High-quality paired reads were merged using COPE v1.2.5, and each unique nucleotide sequence was defined as a clonotype. MiTCR v1.1 was used to align the clonotypes against IMGT TRBV, TRBD and TRBJ reference segments. The analysis included only V-J combinations with a frequency above 0.0001, which together covered 98% to 99.2% of the repertoires. A TCS score was defined as the ratio between F50 (clonal expansion) and ExV (chaos), using BLOSUM62-based TCRdist between CDR3 peptides within each V-J. Welch's t-statistics and random forest reduced approximately 520 V-J features to 13, which were used in a naive Bayes classifier (R e1071). Sample size was not statistically predetermined, and blinding of investigators to group allocation was not performed. The paper reports TCR Vbeta CDR3 sequencing of over 120 peripheral blood samples: some 44 ophthalmopathy, roughly 74 hyperthyroidism and about 17 progressor patients.

The TCR was taken from a woman under 40 with Graves disease. Donor details come from another sample of the same person, matched by shared clones. The input for sequencing was peripheral blood mononuclear cells (PBMCs), taken at new diagnosis, from a patient treated with antithyroid drugs. The rearranged segments are TRBV27 and TRBJ2-1; no D gene is confidently identified. The CDR3: CASSLSENNEQFF. The sequenced DNA: TGTGCCAGCAGTTTGTCAGAGAACAATGAGCAGTTCTTC.